Listed below are T cell receptor beta chains from one sample, sequenced in a study of T-cell memory formation after mild COVID-19. MiXCR was run by TCRdb on the 5' RACE reads, yielding one entry per CDR3 protein. The sample lists tens of thousands of distinct CDR3 sequences; around 6.1% were seen once. What was sequenced was PBMCs or a T cell subset sorted from them (not recorded which). The receptor set was obtained from an adult who had mild COVID-19 (a few samples of this study predate the infection). Cell type and time point are not known. The CDR3 runs from the conserved cysteine through the conserved F or W. The order of the fields is CDR3 length, clone size, J gene, D gene, V gene, CDR3 DNA, CDR3 protein. A D gene is named only where the DNA matches it firmly. The listing skips clone size in some rows; elsewhere it reads once, few, many or a size class.

len: 14
abundance: few
j_gene: TRBJ1-4
d_gene: -
v_gene: TRBV7-9
CDR3nt: TGTGCCAGCAGCAAAGGGCAGAGTAATGAAAAACTGTTTTTT
CDR3aa: CASSKGQSNEKLFF

len: 12
abundance: many
j_gene: TRBJ2-1
d_gene: -
v_gene: TRBV30
CDR3nt: TGTGCCTGGAGTGCCCAAGGCAATGAGCAGTTCTTC
CDR3aa: CAWSAQGNEQFF

len: 14
abundance: few
j_gene: TRBJ2-5
d_gene: -
v_gene: TRBV9
CDR3nt: TGTGCCAGCAGCACAGGGGGGGACCAAGAGACCCAGTACTTC
CDR3aa: CASSTGGDQETQYF

len: 14
abundance: many
j_gene: TRBJ2-2
d_gene: -
v_gene: TRBV6-6
CDR3nt: TGTGCCAGCTCGTGGGGGCAGAACACCGGGGAGCTGTTTTTT
CDR3aa: CASSWGQNTGELFF

len: 15
abundance: few
j_gene: TRBJ1-2
d_gene: TRBD1
v_gene: TRBV19
CDR3nt: TGTGCCAGTAGTTCATCCGGGACAGGGGGATATGGCTACACCTTC
CDR3aa: CASSSSGTGGYGYTF

len: 14
abundance: few
j_gene: TRBJ2-1
d_gene: -
v_gene: TRBV7-8
CDR3nt: TGTGCCAGCAGCTTCGGGACTCTCTACAATGAGCAGTTCTTC
CDR3aa: CASSFGTLYNEQFF

len: 15
abundance: medium-sized
j_gene: TRBJ2-2
d_gene: -
v_gene: TRBV24-1
CDR3nt: TGTGCCACCAGTGATTGGACAGCGAACACCGGGGAGCTGTTTTTT
CDR3aa: CATSDWTANTGELFF

len: 15
abundance: many
j_gene: TRBJ2-1
d_gene: -
v_gene: TRBV9
CDR3nt: TGTGCCAGCAGCAGGGGGGGACGGACTAACAATGAGCAGTTCTTC
CDR3aa: CASSRGGRTNNEQFF

len: 13
abundance: -
j_gene: TRBJ2-5
d_gene: -
v_gene: TRBV5-6
CDR3nt: TGTGCCAGCAGCTTGGGGCAGCAAGAGACCCAGTACTTC
CDR3aa: CASSLGQQETQYF

len: 14
abundance: -
j_gene: TRBJ1-2
d_gene: -
v_gene: TRBV20-1
CDR3nt: TGCAGTGCTAGAGATCAACAGGGAGGTGGTGGCTACACCTTC
CDR3aa: CSARDQQGGGGYTF

len: 15
abundance: -
j_gene: TRBJ2-7
d_gene: -
v_gene: TRBV18
CDR3nt: TGTGCCAGCTCACCAAACGTCGGTCGGTCCTACGAGCAGTACTTC
CDR3aa: CASSPNVGRSYEQYF

len: 14
abundance: few
j_gene: TRBJ2-3
d_gene: -
v_gene: TRBV30
CDR3nt: TGTGCCTGGATGGCGGGGAGTAGTCGTGATACGCAGTATTTT
CDR3aa: CAWMAGSSRDTQYF

len: 16
abundance: few
j_gene: TRBJ2-5
d_gene: TRBD2
v_gene: TRBV3-1
CDR3nt: TGTGCCAGCAGCCAGCCGGGACTAGCGGGGCGGAAGACCCAGTACTTC
CDR3aa: CASSQPGLAGRKTQYF

len: 14
abundance: many
j_gene: TRBJ2-7
d_gene: -
v_gene: TRBV6-5
CDR3nt: TGTGCCAGCAGTCCCCTAGGAGGCCCCTACGAGCAGTACTTC
CDR3aa: CASSPLGGPYEQYF

len: 13
abundance: few
j_gene: TRBJ1-1
d_gene: -
v_gene: TRBV5-1
CDR3nt: TGCGCCAGCGGCAGACAGATGAACACTGAAGCTTTCTTT
CDR3aa: CASGRQMNTEAFF

len: 15
abundance: -
j_gene: TRBJ1-2
d_gene: -
v_gene: TRBV2
CDR3nt: TGTGCCAGCAGTGAAGGGGACTCAGGGCTTTATGGCTACACCTTC
CDR3aa: CASSEGDSGLYGYTF

len: 15
abundance: few
j_gene: TRBJ1-1
d_gene: -
v_gene: TRBV7-3
CDR3nt: TGTGCCAGCGCTGACACCGGCGAAGTGGGCACTGAAGCTTTCTTT
CDR3aa: CASADTGEVGTEAFF